The present T cell receptor beta chain was sequenced within a study of blood T cells in healthy people across ages. Primers used in a second PCR of roughly 6 to 11 cycles were a sample-barcoded 5' primer and a J-beta primer mix. TCRdb re-analysed the 5' RACE reads in MiXCR, keeping a single row per CDR3 protein. Here the sample spans 950,000 to 1,200,000 distinct CDR3 sequences, around two fifths being singletons. The V and J ends lost 7 bases and 5 bases respectively, with 17 bases between them. CDR3 length: 14 residues. Germline loops: CDR1 MGHDK, CDR2 SYGVNS. This receptor was identified in a man between 18 and 35 years old in good health. This chain joins TRBV25-1 and TRBJ1-1, with D unresolved. The material sequenced was blood. The DNA of the CDR3 is TGTGCCAGCATCCCGGCTGGGCGGCTGACTGAAGCTTTCTTT. It codes for CASIPAGRLTEAFF. The complete variable domain, with remaining parts taken from reference TRBV25-1 and TRBJ1-1, reads EADIYQTPRYLVIGTGKKITLECSQTMGHDKMYWYQQDPGMELHLIHYSYGVNSTEKGDLSSESTVSRIRTEHFPLTLESARPSHTSQYLCASIPAGRLTEAFFGQGTRLTVV.